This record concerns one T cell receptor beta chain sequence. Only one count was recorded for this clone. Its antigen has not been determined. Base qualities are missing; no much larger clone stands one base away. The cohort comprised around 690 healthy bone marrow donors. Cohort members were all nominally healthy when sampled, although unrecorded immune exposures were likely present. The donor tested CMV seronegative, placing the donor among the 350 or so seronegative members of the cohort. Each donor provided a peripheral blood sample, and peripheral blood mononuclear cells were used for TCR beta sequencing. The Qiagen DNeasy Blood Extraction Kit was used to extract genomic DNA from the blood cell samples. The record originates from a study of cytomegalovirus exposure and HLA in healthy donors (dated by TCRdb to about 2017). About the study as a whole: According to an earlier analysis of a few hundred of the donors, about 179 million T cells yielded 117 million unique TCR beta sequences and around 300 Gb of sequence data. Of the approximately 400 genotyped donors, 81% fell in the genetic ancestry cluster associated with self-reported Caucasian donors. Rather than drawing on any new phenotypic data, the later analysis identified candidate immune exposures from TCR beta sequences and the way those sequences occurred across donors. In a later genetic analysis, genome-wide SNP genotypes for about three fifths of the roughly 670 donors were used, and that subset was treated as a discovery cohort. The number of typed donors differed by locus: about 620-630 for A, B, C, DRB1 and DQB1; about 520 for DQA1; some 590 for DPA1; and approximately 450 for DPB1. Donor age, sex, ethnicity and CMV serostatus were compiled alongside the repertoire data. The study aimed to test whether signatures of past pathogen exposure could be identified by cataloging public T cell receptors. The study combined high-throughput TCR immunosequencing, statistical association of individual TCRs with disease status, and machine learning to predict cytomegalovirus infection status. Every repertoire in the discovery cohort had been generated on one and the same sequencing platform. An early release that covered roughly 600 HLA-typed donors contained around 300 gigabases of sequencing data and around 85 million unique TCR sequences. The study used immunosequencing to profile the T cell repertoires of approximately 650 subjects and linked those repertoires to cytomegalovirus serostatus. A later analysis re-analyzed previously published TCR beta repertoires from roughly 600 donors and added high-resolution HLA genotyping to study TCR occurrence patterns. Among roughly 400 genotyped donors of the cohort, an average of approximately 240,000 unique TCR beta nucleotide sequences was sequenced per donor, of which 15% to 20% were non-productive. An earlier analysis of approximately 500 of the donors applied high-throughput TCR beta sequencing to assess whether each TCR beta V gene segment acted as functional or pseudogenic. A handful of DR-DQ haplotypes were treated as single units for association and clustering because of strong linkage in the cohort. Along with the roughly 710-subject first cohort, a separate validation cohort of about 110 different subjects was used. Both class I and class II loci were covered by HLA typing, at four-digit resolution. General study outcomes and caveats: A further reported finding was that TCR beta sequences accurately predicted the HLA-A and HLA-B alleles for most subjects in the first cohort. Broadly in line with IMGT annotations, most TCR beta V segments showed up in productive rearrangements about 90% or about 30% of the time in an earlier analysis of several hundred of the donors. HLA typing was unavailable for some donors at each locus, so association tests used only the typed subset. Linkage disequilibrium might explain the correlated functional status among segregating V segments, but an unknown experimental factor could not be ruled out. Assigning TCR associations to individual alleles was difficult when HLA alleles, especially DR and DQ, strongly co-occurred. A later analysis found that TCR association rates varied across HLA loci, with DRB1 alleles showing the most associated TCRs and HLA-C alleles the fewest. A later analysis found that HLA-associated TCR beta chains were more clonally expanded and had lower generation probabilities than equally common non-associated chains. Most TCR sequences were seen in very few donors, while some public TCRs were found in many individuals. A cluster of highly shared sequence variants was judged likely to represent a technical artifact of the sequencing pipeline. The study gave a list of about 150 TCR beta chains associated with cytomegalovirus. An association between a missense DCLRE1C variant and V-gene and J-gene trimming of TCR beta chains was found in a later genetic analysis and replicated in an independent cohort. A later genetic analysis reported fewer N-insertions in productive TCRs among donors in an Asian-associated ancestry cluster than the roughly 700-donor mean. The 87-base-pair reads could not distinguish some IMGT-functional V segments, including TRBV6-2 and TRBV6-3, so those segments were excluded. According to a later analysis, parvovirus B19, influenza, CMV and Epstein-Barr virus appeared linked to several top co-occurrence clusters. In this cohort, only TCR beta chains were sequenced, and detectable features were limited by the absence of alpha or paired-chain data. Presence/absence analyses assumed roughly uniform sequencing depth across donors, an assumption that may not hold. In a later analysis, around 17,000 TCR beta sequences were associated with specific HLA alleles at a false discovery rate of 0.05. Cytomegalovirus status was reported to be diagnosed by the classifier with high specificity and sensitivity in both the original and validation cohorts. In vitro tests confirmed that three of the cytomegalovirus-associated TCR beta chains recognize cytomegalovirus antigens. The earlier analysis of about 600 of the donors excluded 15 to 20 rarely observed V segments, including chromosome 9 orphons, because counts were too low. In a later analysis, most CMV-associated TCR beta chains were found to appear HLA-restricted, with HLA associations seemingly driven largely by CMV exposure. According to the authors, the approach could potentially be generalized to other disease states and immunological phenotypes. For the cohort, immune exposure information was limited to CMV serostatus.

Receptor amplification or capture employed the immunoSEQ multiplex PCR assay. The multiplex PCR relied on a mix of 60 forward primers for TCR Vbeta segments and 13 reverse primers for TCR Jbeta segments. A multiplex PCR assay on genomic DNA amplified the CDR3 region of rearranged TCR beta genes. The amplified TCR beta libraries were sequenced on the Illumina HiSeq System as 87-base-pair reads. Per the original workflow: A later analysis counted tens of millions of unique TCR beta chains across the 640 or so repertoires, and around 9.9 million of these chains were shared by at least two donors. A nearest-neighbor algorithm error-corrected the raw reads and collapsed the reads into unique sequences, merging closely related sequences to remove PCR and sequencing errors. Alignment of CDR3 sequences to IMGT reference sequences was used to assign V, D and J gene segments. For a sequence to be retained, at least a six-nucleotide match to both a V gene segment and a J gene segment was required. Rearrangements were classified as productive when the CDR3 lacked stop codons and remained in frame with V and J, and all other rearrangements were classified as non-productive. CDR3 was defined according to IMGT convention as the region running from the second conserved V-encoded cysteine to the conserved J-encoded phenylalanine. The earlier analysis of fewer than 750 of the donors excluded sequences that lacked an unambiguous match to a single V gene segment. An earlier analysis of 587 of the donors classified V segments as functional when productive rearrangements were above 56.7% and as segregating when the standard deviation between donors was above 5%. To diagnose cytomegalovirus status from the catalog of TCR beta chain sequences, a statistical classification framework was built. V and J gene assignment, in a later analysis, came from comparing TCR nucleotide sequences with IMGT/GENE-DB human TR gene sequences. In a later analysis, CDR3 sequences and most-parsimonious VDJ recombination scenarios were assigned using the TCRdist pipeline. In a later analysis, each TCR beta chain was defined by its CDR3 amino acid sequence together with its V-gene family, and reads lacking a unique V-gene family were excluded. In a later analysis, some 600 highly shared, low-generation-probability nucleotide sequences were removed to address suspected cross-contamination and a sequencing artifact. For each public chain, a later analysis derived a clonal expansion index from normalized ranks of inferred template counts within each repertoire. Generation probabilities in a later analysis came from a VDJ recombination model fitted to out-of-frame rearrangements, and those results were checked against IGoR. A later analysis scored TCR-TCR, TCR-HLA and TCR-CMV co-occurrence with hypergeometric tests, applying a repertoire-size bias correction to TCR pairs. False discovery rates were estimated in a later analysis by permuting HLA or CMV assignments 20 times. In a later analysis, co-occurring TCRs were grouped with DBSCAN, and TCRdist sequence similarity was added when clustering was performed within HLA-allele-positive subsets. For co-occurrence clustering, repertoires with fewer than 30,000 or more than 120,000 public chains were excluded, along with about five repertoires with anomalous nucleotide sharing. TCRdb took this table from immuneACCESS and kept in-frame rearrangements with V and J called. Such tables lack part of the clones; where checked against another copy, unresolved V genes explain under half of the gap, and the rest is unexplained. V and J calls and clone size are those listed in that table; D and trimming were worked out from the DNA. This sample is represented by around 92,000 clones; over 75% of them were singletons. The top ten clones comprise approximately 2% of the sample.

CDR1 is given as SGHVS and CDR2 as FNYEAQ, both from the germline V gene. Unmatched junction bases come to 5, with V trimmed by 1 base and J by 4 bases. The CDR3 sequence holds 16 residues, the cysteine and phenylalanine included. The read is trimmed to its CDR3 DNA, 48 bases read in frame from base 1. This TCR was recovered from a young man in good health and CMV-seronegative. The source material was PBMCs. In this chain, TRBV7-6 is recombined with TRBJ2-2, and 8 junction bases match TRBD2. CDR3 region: CASSLGSSGVTGELFF. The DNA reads TGTGCCAGCAGCTTAGGGAGTAGCGGGGTCACCGGGGAGCTGTTTTTT.